A single sample is the source of the 32 T cell receptor beta chains below, sequenced in a study of blood T cell repertoires in COVID-19. Method: immunoSEQ multiplex PCR; TCRdb's copy keeps in-frame clones and lacks some. The table records approximately 190,000 clones, just under 85% of them present only once. Sequencing was done on a sample of peripheral blood. The receptors originated from a human donor with acute or convalescent COVID-19. The donor label of this sample is uncertain.

V is TRBV19 and J is TRBJ1-5; tentative D call: TRBD1 (6 bases). This CDR3 is 17 amino acids long. Germline loops: CDR1 LNHDA, CDR2 SQIVND (reference sequence). Between the trimmed V and J ends, which lost 7 bases and 2 bases, there was a span of 21 bases. DNA for the CDR3: TGTGCCAGTAACCCTAGGGGGAGGGGCAGGGGCAATCAGCCCCAGCATTTT. It encodes CASNPRGRGRGNQPQHF.

This clone was seen more than once but under ten times. The chain is built from TRBV7-3 and TRBJ2-1, with a weak D call TRBD2 (5 bases). The CDR3 length is 16 residues. Germline lookup yields CDR1 SGHTA and CDR2 FQGTGA. Trimming stripped 5 bases from V and 8 bases from J, with 22 bases between. CDR3 nucleotide sequence: TGTGCCAGCAGCCGCCAGGCTAGCCCGGAATTGTATGAGCAGTTCTTC. It is translated as CASSRQASPELYEQFF.

The count of this clone is one. The chain uses TRBV27 and TRBJ1-6, with a weak D call TRBD1 (6 bases). This CDR3 spans 15 amino acids. Trimming removed 2 bases at V and 2 bases at J, with 7 bases between. CDR1 and CDR2 (germline): MNHEY, SMNVEV (reference sequence). Written as DNA, the CDR3 is TGTGCCAGCAGTTTAACAGGGACCTATAATTCACCCCTCCACTTT. It translates to CASSLTGTYNSPLHF.

The V call is TRBV30, the J call TRBJ2-7; D might be TRBD2 (6 bases). This CDR3 is 13 amino acids long. Deletions cut 8 bases from V and 1 base from J, with 15 bases between. Germline loops: CDR1 GTSNPN, CDR2 SVGIG (reference sequence). The CDR3 spells CALDPGGSYEQYF. In nucleotides, the CDR3 is TGTGCCCTGGATCCCGGGGGATCCTACGAGCAGTACTTC.

The gene calls are TRBV9 and TRBJ2-5; 8 positions agree with TRBD2. After removal of 0 bases from V and 6 bases from J, the junction contained 16 bases not matched to a gene. The CDR3 has 18 residues. Germline CDR1 SGDLS, CDR2 YYNGEE. As DNA, the CDR3 is TGTGCCAGCAGCGTAGGTTTGCTAGCGGGCAGTGGTTTGAAGACCCAGTACTTC. Protein sequence: CASSVGLLAGSGLKTQYF.

The rearrangement links TRBV20-1 to TRBJ2-7, with 8 bases lining up with TRBD2. Germline V gene sequence: CDR1 DFQATT, CDR2 SNEGSKA (reference sequence). With 3 bases clipped from V and 4 bases from J, the junction kept 11 bases outside the gene matches. The CDR3 covers 15 residues. CDR3 bases: TGCAGTGCTAGTCGGCTATCGGGGGGGAGGTACGAGCAGTACTTC. It codes for CSASRLSGGRYEQYF.

The CDR3 DNA reads as TGTGCCAGCAGCTTAGGCGGGCGGGGCTACGAGCAGTACTTC. It codes for CASSLGGRGYEQYF. This rearrangement joins TRBV13 to TRBJ2-7, with D possibly being TRBD2 (6 bases). Trimming pared 0 bases from V and 3 bases from J, leaving 9 bases between. Germline lookup yields CDR1 PRHDT and CDR2 FYEKMQ (reference sequence). This CDR3 is built from 14 residues. The full variable domain, rest sourced from reference TRBV13 and TRBJ2-7, is AAGVIQSPRHLIKEKRETATLKCYPIPRHDTVYWYQQGPGQDPQFLISFYEKMQSDKGSIPDRFSAQQFSDYHSELNMSSLELGDSALYFCASSLGGRGYEQYFGPGTRLTVT.

Concerning this clone itself: This sample also contains other DNA sequences that code for the same CDR3. The rearrangement joins TRBV18 to TRBJ2-7, with 9 bases that match TRBD1. The CDR3 extends over 13 amino acids. CDR1 and CDR2 from the germline V gene are KGHSH and LQKENI. With V trimmed by 3 bases and J by 5 bases, 2 bases remained unmatched. The CDR3: CASSPGTGNEQYF. Written as DNA, the CDR3 is TGTGCCAGCTCACCGGGGACAGGGAACGAGCAGTACTTC.

The chain links TRBV6-5 to TRBJ1-2; no clear D. CDR3 length: 12 residues. The V gene lost 9 bases and the J gene lost 6 bases, with 14 bases spanning the gap. Germline CDR1 and CDR2: MNHEY and SVGAGI. CDR3 residues: CASSGGRNGYTF. DNA of the CDR3: TGTGCCAGTTCTGGAGGGCGGAATGGCTACACCTTC.

CDR3 sequence: CASSQDTSLGEQFF. The CDR3 DNA follows: TGCGCCAGCAGCCAAGATACTAGCTTGGGTGAGCAGTTCTTC. The gene calls are TRBV4-3 and TRBJ2-1; a possible D gene is TRBD2 (6 bases). The ends were cut back, 0 bases at V and 9 bases at J, with 12 bases in the middle. The CDR3 runs to 14 residues. The V gene's germline CDR1 is LGHNA and CDR2 YSLEER.

V usage is TRBV6-2 or TRBV6-3 and J usage is TRBJ2-3; 9 positions agree with TRBD1. V shed 2 bases and J 11 bases; nucleotides not matched to a gene: 11. The CDR3 has 15 amino acids. Germline V CDR1 and CDR2: MNHEY, SVGEGT. CDR3 DNA: TGTGCCAGCAGTTACCAGGGACAGGGATTGCTTGTGCAGTATTTT. Its translation: CASSYQGQGLLVQYF.

The chain couples TRBV2 to TRBJ1-3, with D unresolved. This CDR3 has 14 residues. Germline V gene sequence: CDR1 SNHLY, CDR2 FYNNEI. Trimming took 7 bases from V and 0 from J, leaving 10 bases between them. The CDR3 DNA reads TGTGCCAGCAACCCGACAACCTCTGGAAACACCATATATTTT. It encodes CASNPTTSGNTIYF.

This chain uses TRBV15 with TRBJ1-2; D remains unclear. Germline CDR1 LNHNV, CDR2 YYDKDF (reference sequence). This CDR3 has 15 amino acids. V dropped 0 bases and J dropped 2 bases, with 10 bases sitting between them. The CDR3 sequence: CATSRDMVANYGYTF. CDR3 bases: TGTGCCACCAGCAGAGATATGGTAGCCAACTATGGCTACACCTTC.

The chain couples TRBV7-2 to TRBJ1-5; D ambiguous. Trimming shortened V by 1 base and J by 6 bases, and 7 bases separated the two germline ends. Germline V gives CDR1 SGHTA, CDR2 FQGNSA. CDR3 length: 13 residues. This CDR3 reads CASSLERSQPQHF. CDR3 DNA: TGTGCCAGCAGCTTAGAACGGAGTCAGCCCCAGCATTTT. Full variable domain (missing parts from reference TRBV7-2 and TRBJ1-5): GAGVSQSPSNKVTEKGKDVELRCDPISGHTALYWYRQSLGQGLEFLIYFQGNSAPDKSGLPSDRFSAERTGGSVSTLTIQRTQQEDSAVYLCASSLERSQPQHFGDGTRLSIL.

This clone was counted a single time. The chain joins TRBV11-2 to TRBJ1-4; D unclear. Per germline, CDR1 SGHAT and CDR2 FQNNGV. V lost 4 bases and J 5 bases, leaving 11 bases between the germline ends. The CDR3 is 14 residues long. CDR3 nucleotide sequence: TGTGCCAGCAGCTCGCGGTCCGGAAATGAAAAACTGTTTTTT. This sequence encodes CASSSRSGNEKLFF.

V gene TRBV14 combines with J gene TRBJ1-2; D may be TRBD1 (6 bases). The germline CDR1 and CDR2 sequences are SGHDN and FVKESK. Trimming took off 4 bases at V and 7 bases at J, with 10 bases between the two ends. CDR3 length: 12 residues. CDR3 residues: CASSLSGVGYTF. CDR3 DNA sequence: TGTGCCAGCAGCCTTTCAGGGGTTGGCTACACCTTC.

This chain uses TRBV28 with TRBJ2-5; 7 bases match TRBD2. Per the germline V gene, CDR1 is MDHEN and CDR2 is SYDVKM. CDR3 length equals 15 residues. Germline trimming cut 1 base from V and 5 bases from J; bases unmatched to any gene: 7. In DNA form, the CDR3 reads TGTGCCAGCAGTTTATTGCGGGAGCTGCGGGAGACCCAGTACTTC. Its protein is CASSLLRELRETQYF.

A word on this clone: The sample has other DNA sequences that encode this CDR3 too. The chain combines TRBV5-1 with TRBJ1-5; tentative D call: TRBD1 (6 bases). With 5 bases removed from V and 0 bases from J, the gap between germline ends came to 12 bases. CDR3 length: 15 amino acids. CDR1 and CDR2 from the germline V gene are SGHRS and YFSETQ. The CDR3 loop reads CASSLTGNSNQPQHF. In nucleotides, the CDR3 is TGCGCCAGCAGTCTGACAGGTAATAGCAATCAGCCCCAGCATTTT.

The rearrangement uses TRBV5-4 and TRBJ2-1; tentatively, D is TRBD2 (5 bases). Trimming stripped 0 bases from V and 9 bases from J, with 16 bases between. The CDR3 is 15 residues long. In germline, CDR1 is SGHNT, CDR2 YYREEE (reference sequence). In DNA, the CDR3 is TGTGCCAGCAGCTTGGGCGCCGGAGGCGAGTTTGAGCAGTTCTTC. Its translation is CASSLGAGGEFEQFF.

A word on this clone: In the same sample, other DNA sequences code for this CDR3. The chain couples TRBV3-1 (or the pseudogene TRBV3-2) to TRBJ1-5; perhaps TRBD1 as D (5 bases). Germline values: CDR1 LGHDT, CDR2 YNNKEL (reference sequence). The CDR3 contains 13 residues. Trimming cost V 0 bases and J 5 bases, with 5 bases left between them. The CDR3 region has the DNA TGTGCCAGCAGCCAAGACAGGGATCAGCCCCAGCATTTT. This codes for CASSQDRDQPQHF.

The chain combines TRBV5-6 with TRBJ2-7; a weak D match, TRBD1 (6 bases). Germline V gene sequence: CDR1 SGHDT, CDR2 YYEEEE. Trimming pared 3 bases from V and 2 bases from J, leaving 12 bases between. This CDR3 is 14 amino acids long. The DNA for the CDR3 is TGTGCCAGCAGCTCATTTGGGACAACCTACGAGCAGTACTTC. Its translation is CASSSFGTTYEQYF.

The DNA of the CDR3 is TGTGCCAGCAGTCCACAGGGTTTTGGCTACACCTTC. Its protein is CASSPQGFGYTF. The chain has TRBV12-3 or TRBV12-4 and TRBJ1-2, with D possibly matching TRBD1 (6 bases). The length of the CDR3 is 12 residues. The ends were cut back, 5 bases at V and 7 bases at J, with 11 bases in the middle.

The chain links TRBV4-3 to TRBJ1-1; D call uncertain. The CDR3 spans 14 residues. The germline CDR1 and CDR2 sequences are LGHNA and YSLEER. V was trimmed by 0 bases and J by 3 bases, leaving 8 bases between them. CDR3 region: CASSQDGQYTEAFF. As DNA, the CDR3 is TGCGCCAGCAGCCAAGATGGGCAATACACTGAAGCTTTCTTT.

CDR3 sequence (DNA): TGTGCCAGCAGCTTGCGGGGGGGGCTGACCTACGAGCAGTACTTC. It codes for CASSLRGGLTYEQYF. The chain recombines TRBV5-8 with TRBJ2-7; 8 bases fit TRBD2. Germline CDR1 and CDR2: SGHTS and YDEGEE. Unmatched junction bases numbered 5, after V lost 1 base and J lost 2 bases. This CDR3 has 15 residues.

The J gene is TRBJ1-1, the V gene TRBV7-9, with a weak D call TRBD1 (5 bases). This CDR3 spans 14 amino acids. The V gene's germline CDR1 is SEHNR and CDR2 FQNEAQ (reference sequence). V was clipped by 3 bases and J by 1 base, with 9 bases between them. As DNA, the CDR3 is TGTGCCAGCAGCTTGGACGGGGGGAACACTGAAGCTTTCTTT. Amino acid sequence: CASSLDGGNTEAFF.

V and J are TRBV5-1 and TRBJ2-1; maybe TRBD2 (5 bases). The CDR3 runs 13 residues. Trimming shortened V by 4 bases and J by 6 bases, and 11 bases separated the two germline ends. Germline loops: CDR1 SGHRS, CDR2 YFSETQ. CDR3 residues: CASSRKEGNEQFF. The CDR3 DNA reads as TGCGCCAGCAGCCGTAAAGAGGGCAATGAGCAGTTCTTC.

The genes are TRBV15 and TRBJ1-5; D call uncertain. The germline V gene encodes CDR1 LNHNV and CDR2 YYDKDF (reference sequence). The V gene lost 1 base and the J gene lost 5 bases, with 12 bases spanning the gap. This CDR3 has 15 residues. The CDR3 is CATSRVGGSYQPQHF. In DNA, the CDR3 is TGTGCCACCAGCAGAGTGGGAGGCAGCTATCAGCCCCAGCATTTT. Full variable domain (rest looked up from reference TRBV15 and TRBJ1-5): DAMVIQNPRYQVTQFGKPVTLSCSQTLNHNVMYWYQQKSSQAPKLLFHYYDKDFNNEADTPDNFQSRRPNTSFCFLDIRSPGLGDTAMYLCATSRVGGSYQPQHFGDGTRLSIL.

This clone has a handful of counts. This chain joins TRBV12-3 or TRBV12-4 and TRBJ1-2, with D perhaps TRBD1 (5 bases). V shed 1 base and J shed 5 bases, with 8 bases lying between them. The CDR3 runs 13 residues. This chain's CDR3 is CASSLGQGYGYTF. CDR3 bases: TGTGCCAGCAGTTTAGGCCAGGGTTATGGCTACACCTTC.

The V call is TRBV7-9, the J call TRBJ2-6; D possibly corresponds to TRBD1 (6 bases). The ends were cut back, 5 bases at V and 4 bases at J, with 12 bases in the middle. The CDR3 has 15 amino acids. Germline V CDR1 and CDR2: SEHNR, FQNEAQ (reference sequence). CDR3 DNA sequence: TGTGCCAGCAGCCAAGGGGGTTTCGGGGCCAACGTCCTGACTTTC. Translating gives CASSQGGFGANVLTF. The full variable domain, with the rest looked up from reference TRBV7-9 and TRBJ2-6, is DTGVSQNPRHKITKRGQNVTFRCDPISEHNRLYWYRQTLGQGPEFLTYFQNEAQLEKSRLLSDRFSAERPKGSFSTLEIQRTEQGDSAMYLCASSQGGFGANVLTFGAGSRLTVL.

The rearrangement links TRBV6-5 to TRBJ1-2, with 7 bases lining up with TRBD1. Trimming took 5 bases from V and 8 from J; bases not matched to a gene: 8. Germline assignment: CDR1 MNHEY and CDR2 SVGAGI. CDR3 size: 13 residues. CDR3 nucleotides: TGTGCCAGCAGTCACGGGACAGCCGGCGGCTACACCTTC. Amino acids: CASSHGTAGGYTF.

In this sample, this clone turned up a few times. V is TRBV6-2 or TRBV6-3 and J is TRBJ2-5; TRBD2 matches 9 bases. Germline V CDR1 and CDR2: MNHEY, SVGEGT. After removal of 0 bases from V and 5 bases from J, the junction contained 13 bases not matched to a gene. This CDR3 has 18 residues. The CDR3 protein is CASSYSTESSGSRETQYF. CDR3 DNA sequence: TGTGCCAGCAGTTACTCGACTGAGAGTAGCGGGAGCAGGGAGACCCAGTACTTC.

The V gene is TRBV5-1, the J gene TRBJ2-3; 12 nucleotides match TRBD2. The CDR3 totals 18 residues. V was pared by 4 bases and J by 0 bases, with 9 bases of the junction left unmatched. CDR1 is SGHRS, CDR2 YFSETQ, per germline. The CDR3 coding sequence is TGCGCCAGCAGCGGGGGACTAGCGGGCGGCCTAAGCACAGATACGCAGTATTTT. It specifies CASSGGLAGGLSTDTQYF.